This T cell receptor beta chain derives from a study of T cells after yellow fever vaccination. Whole-study findings and limits: Highly abundant clonotypes carried over from the bulk population could end up in FACS-sorted repertoires as contaminants.

MiXCR, run by TCRdb on the 5' RACE reads, gives a single entry per CDR3 protein. The table shows 400,000 or so distinct CDR3 sequences, with approximately 18% occurring only once. Trimming removed 1 base at V and 5 bases at J, with 20 bases between. Germline V gives CDR1 MNHNS, CDR2 SASEGT. The CDR3 consists of 18 residues. Regarding this clonotype: The antigen is not known.

The receptor comes from a young man who received the YFV17D yellow fever vaccine. The sample here was PBMCs, taken before the yellow fever booster vaccination. The V gene is TRBV6-1, the J gene TRBJ2-2, with D perhaps matching TRBD1 (5 bases). The CDR3 protein is CASSEEVNRFWKTGELFF. The CDR3 DNA reads TGTGCCAGCAGTGAAGAGGTCAACAGGTTTTGGAAAACCGGGGAGCTGTTTTTT.